This TCR beta chain was sequenced for a study of shared clonotypes between healthy human individuals. Over several immunoSEQ plates, each subset's genomic DNA was distributed in even portions. This table comes from immunoSEQ multiplex PCR, and its TCRdb copy is limited to in-frame clones, with some not included. Of a few hundred thousand clones listed, 97% are singletons. Germline lookup yields CDR1 SGHTA and CDR2 FQGNSA. After removal of 3 bases from V and 7 bases from J, the junction contained 12 bases not matched to a gene. This CDR3 spans 16 amino acids. The rearrangement joins TRBV7-2 to TRBJ2-1; TRBD2 matches 7 bases. Source material: naive CD4+ T cells sorted from blood. This sample's subset: CD45RA+ positively selected. The TCR sequence derives from a young woman in good health. Here the CDR3 reads CASSLDPSGILNEQFF. CDR3 nucleotide sequence: TGTGCCAGCAGCTTGGACCCCAGCGGGATATTGAATGAGCAGTTCTTC.